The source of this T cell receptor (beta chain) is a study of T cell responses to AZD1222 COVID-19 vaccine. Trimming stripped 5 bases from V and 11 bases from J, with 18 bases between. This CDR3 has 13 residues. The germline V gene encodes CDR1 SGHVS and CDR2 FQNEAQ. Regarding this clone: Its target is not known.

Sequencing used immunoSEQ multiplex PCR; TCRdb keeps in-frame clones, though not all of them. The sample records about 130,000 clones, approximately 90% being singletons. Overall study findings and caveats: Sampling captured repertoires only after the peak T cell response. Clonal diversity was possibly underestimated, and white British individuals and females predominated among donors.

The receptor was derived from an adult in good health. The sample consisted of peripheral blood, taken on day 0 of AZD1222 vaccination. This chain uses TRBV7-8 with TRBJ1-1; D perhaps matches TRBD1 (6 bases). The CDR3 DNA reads TGTGCCAGCAGCCCCCAACTCAGGGGTAGGGCTTTCTTT. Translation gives CASSPQLRGRAFF.